The 29 T cell receptor beta chains below come from one sample, sequenced in a study of response to subunit inactivated influenza vaccine. TCRdb recomputed calls from the RT-PCR reads with MiXCR, one row per CDR3 protein. The table shows hundreds of thousands of distinct CDR3 sequences, with 13% occurring only once. Sequences were derived from PBMCs from blood, sampled about 40 days after vaccination. All receptors come from a man aged 50 to 59 who received an inactivated influenza vaccine.

Many counts were recorded for this clonotype. The genes are TRBV5-6 and TRBJ2-1, with D hard to call. This CDR3 spans 12 amino acids. The V end lost 3 bases, the J end lost 7 bases, and 8 bases lay between the germline ends. The germline V gene has CDR1 SGHDT and CDR2 YYEEEE. This chain's CDR3 is CASSSSGNEQFF. In DNA form, the CDR3 reads TGTGCCAGCAGCTCCTCAGGTAATGAGCAGTTCTTC.

This clonotype came up many times. This sequence joins TRBV29-1 and TRBJ2-1; TRBD2 agrees at 8 bases. The V segment lost 7 bases and the J segment 1 base; nucleotides outside the gene matches: 12. Germline V gene data show CDR1 as SQVTM and CDR2 as ANQGSEA. The length of the CDR3 is 16 residues. For the CDR3, the DNA is TGCAGCGGCGGATATAGCGGGATAAGGTCCTACAATGAGCAGTTCTTC. The encoded protein is CSGGYSGIRSYNEQFF.

Ten or more counts support this clonotype. The V gene is TRBV7-9, the J gene TRBJ2-1; TRBD2 agrees at 11 bases. V lost 1 base to trimming and J lost 8 bases; unmatched junction nucleotides: 10. CDR3 length equals 17 residues. Germline V gene sequence: CDR1 SEHNR, CDR2 FQNEAQ (reference sequence). CDR3: CASSLVSGRVKSDEQFF. DNA of the CDR3: TGTGCCAGCAGCTTAGTTAGCGGGAGGGTCAAAAGCGATGAGCAGTTCTTC.

This clonotype was counted between two and nine times. This sequence may be a read error, since a much larger clone differs from it by one base. The chain has TRBV3-1 and TRBJ2-1; D might be TRBD1 or TRBD2, each matching 5 bases. Trimming left V 3 bases short and J 6 bases short, with 6 bases between. The CDR3 runs to 12 residues. Germline V gene sequence: CDR1 LGHDT, CDR2 YNNKEL (reference sequence). This CDR3 reads CASSQRGNEQFF. The DNA for the CDR3 is TGTGCCAGCAGCCAGAGGGGCAATGAGCAGTTCTTC.

The table lists this clonotype with many counts. The rearrangement uses TRBV10-3 and TRBJ1-1, with D possibly TRBD1 on 5 matching bases. The V end lost 8 bases, the J end lost 1 base, and 17 bases lay between the germline ends. The CDR3 is made up of 15 amino acids. Germline-derived CDR1 and CDR2 are ENHRY and SYGVKD. In DNA, the CDR3 is TGTGCCATCTCGAGCGAAGACAGCCCGAACACTGAAGCTTTCTTT. Amino acids: CAISSEDSPNTEAFF.

The chain uses TRBV18 and TRBJ1-1, with a weak D call TRBD1 (5 bases). CDR1 KGHSH and CDR2 LQKENI come from the germline V gene. V dropped 0 bases and J dropped 0 bases, with 11 bases sitting between them. The CDR3 loop spans 16 amino acids. This CDR3 reads CASSPPRQILNTEAFF. The CDR3 region has the DNA TGTGCCAGCTCACCACCCCGACAGATACTGAACACTGAAGCTTTCTTT.

This clonotype was counted a single time. The chain is built from TRBV9 and TRBJ2-6; maybe TRBD1 (6 bases). The CDR3 has 21 residues. The V end was cut by 3 bases, the J end by 0 bases, with 25 bases between. CDR1 and CDR2 from the germline V gene are SGDLS and YYNGEE. CDR3: CASSAPSPGTHIDSGANVLTF. For the CDR3, the DNA is TGTGCCAGCAGCGCCCCCTCCCCTGGGACACATATAGACTCTGGGGCCAACGTCCTGACTTTC.

A few counts support this clonotype. This chain links TRBV11-2 with TRBJ2-2, with D perhaps TRBD1 (7 bases). V lost 5 bases to trimming and J lost 6 bases, with 25 bases between them. The CDR3 covers 18 residues. Germline-derived CDR1 and CDR2 are SGHAT and FQNNGV. CDR3 sequence (DNA): TGTGCCAGCAGCGCACAGACGACAGGGAGGTTGGAGGCCGGGGAGCTGTTTTTT. This translates into CASSAQTTGRLEAGELFF.

The chain links TRBV5-1 to TRBJ2-7; no clear D. Germline assignment: CDR1 SGHRS and CDR2 YFSETQ. This CDR3 has 16 amino acids. V lost 0 bases, J lost 0 bases, and 13 bases lay in between. The CDR3 sequence is CASSLDSVRRSYEQYF. CDR3 sequence (DNA): TGCGCCAGCAGCTTGGACAGTGTGAGGCGCTCCTACGAGCAGTACTTC.

This clonotype was seen a handful of times. This chain connects TRBV29-1 to TRBJ1-2, with D possibly being TRBD1 (5 bases). CDR1 SQVTM and CDR2 ANQGSEA come from the germline V gene. Trimming pared 6 bases from V and 3 bases from J, leaving 14 bases between. This CDR3 region has 13 residues. CDR3 sequence reads: CSVGGAGDYGYTF. The CDR3 DNA sequence: TGCAGCGTAGGCGGGGCAGGTGACTATGGCTACACCTTC.

The gene calls are TRBV25-1 and TRBJ1-6, with 7 bases identical to TRBD1. Germline V gene lookup returns CDR1 MGHDK and CDR2 SYGVNS. The ends lost 4 bases at V and 8 bases at J; junction bases unmatched: 11. The CDR3 covers 16 residues. CDR3 loop: CASSGGDSRFYSPLHF. For the CDR3, the DNA is TGTGCCAGCAGTGGGGGGGACAGCCGTTTTTATTCACCCCTCCACTTT.

CDR3 DNA sequence: TGTGCCAGCCGTCCGGGACTAGCGGGAGACGAGCAGTACTTC. Its protein product is CASRPGLAGDEQYF. This sequence joins TRBV12-3 or TRBV12-4 and TRBJ2-7; 14 positions match TRBD2. The CDR3 is made up of 14 amino acids. V gave up 8 bases and J gave up 5 bases; unmatched junction bases: 5.

The J gene is TRBJ1-5, the V gene TRBV20-1; 7 nucleotides agree with TRBD1. Trimming removed 3 bases from V and 4 bases from J; junction bases left unmatched: 3. The CDR3 sequence is 13 residues long. From germline, CDR1 is DFQATT and CDR2 SNEGSKA (reference sequence). As DNA, the CDR3 is TGCAGTGCTAGGAGGGGACAGAATCAGCCCCAGCATTTT. Its translation: CSARRGQNQPQHF.

This clonotype was observed at least ten times. The rearrangement joins TRBV29-1 to TRBJ2-1, with D perhaps TRBD2 (6 bases). This CDR3 has 16 amino acids. Germline V lookup: CDR1 SQVTM, CDR2 ANQGSEA. V lost 0 bases, J lost 3 bases, and 15 bases lay in between. CDR3 protein: CSVEDRAGQNYNEQFF. The CDR3 bases are TGCAGCGTTGAAGATCGGGCGGGGCAAAACTACAATGAGCAGTTCTTC.

The sample holds a few counts of this clonotype. The genes are TRBV20-1 and TRBJ2-1, with 8 bases lining up with TRBD2. V was clipped by 7 bases and J by 11 bases; unmatched bases: 7. Germline CDR1 DFQATT, CDR2 SNEGSKA (reference sequence). The CDR3 is made up of 11 amino acids. The CDR3 region is CSVVQREQQFF. Written as DNA, the CDR3 is TGCAGTGTGGTTCAGCGGGAGCAGCAGTTCTTC.

The rearrangement joins TRBV6-5 to TRBJ1-1; maybe TRBD1 (6 bases). The CDR3 runs to 18 residues. Trimming removed 3 bases from V and 3 bases from J, with 23 bases in between. Germline values: CDR1 MNHEY, CDR2 SVGAGI. CDR3: CASSYIWRSRGWDTEAFF. The CDR3 nucleotides read TGTGCCAGCAGTTATATTTGGCGAAGTAGGGGGTGGGACACTGAAGCTTTCTTT.

This chain uses TRBV20-1 with TRBJ2-7, with TRBD1 matching over 7 bases. There are 14 residues in the CDR3. Germline trimming cut 5 bases from V and 3 bases from J; bases unmatched to any gene: 10. CDR1 is DFQATT and CDR2 is SNEGSKA in the germline V gene (reference sequence). As DNA, the CDR3 is TGCAGTGCTGGGTGGGACAGACAGTTCTACGAGCAGTACTTC. This codes for CSAGWDRQFYEQYF.

The chain couples TRBV30 to TRBJ2-1; D possibly corresponds to TRBD1 (5 bases). In germline, CDR1 is GTSNPN, CDR2 SVGIG (reference sequence). The CDR3 extends over 13 amino acids. V shed 3 bases and J shed 5 bases, with 11 bases lying between them. CDR3 bases: TGTGCCTGGAGCCAATTCAGGGACAATGAGCAGTTCTTC. The encoded protein is CAWSQFRDNEQFF. Full variable domain (missing parts from reference TRBV30 and TRBJ2-1): SQTIHQWPATLVQPVGSPLSLECTVEGTSNPNLYWYRQAAGRGLQLLFYSVGIGQISSEVPQNLSASRPQDRQFILSSKKLLLSDSGFYLCAWSQFRDNEQFFGPGTRLTVL.

The chain is built from TRBV25-1 and TRBJ2-5, with a weak D call TRBD1 (6 bases). Per the germline V gene, CDR1 is MGHDK and CDR2 is SYGVNS. The CDR3 covers 15 residues. The V and J ends lost 4 bases and 2 bases respectively, with 14 bases between them. CDR3 loop: CASSGEQGIQETQYF. CDR3 DNA: TGTGCCAGCAGTGGTGAACAGGGCATTCAAGAGACCCAGTACTTC.

This clonotype was seen a handful of times. The chain has TRBV12-3 or TRBV12-4 and TRBJ1-2; D not certain. V was pared by 6 bases and J by 3 bases, with 14 bases between. The CDR3 length is 14 residues. The CDR3 sequence: CASSLRERYYGYTF. The CDR3 DNA follows: TGTGCCAGCAGCCTACGGGAGAGATACTATGGCTACACCTTC.

The rearrangement links TRBV25-1 to TRBJ1-1, with D tentatively TRBD1 (5 bases). Germline CDR1 is MGHDK and CDR2 is SYGVNS. The CDR3 consists of 14 residues. Trimming stripped 6 bases from V and 1 base from J, with 12 bases between. The CDR3 reads CASSQARGNTEAFF. The CDR3, as DNA: TGTGCCAGCAGCCAGGCAAGGGGGAACACTGAAGCTTTCTTT. Drawing the rest from reference TRBV25-1 and TRBJ1-1, the complete variable domain is EADIYQTPRYLVIGTGKKITLECSQTMGHDKMYWYQQDPGMELHLIHYSYGVNSTEKGDLSSESTVSRIRTEHFPLTLESARPSHTSQYLCASSQARGNTEAFFGQGTRLTVV.

The CDR3 is CASRNGLAGGREQYF. CDR3 nucleotides: TGTGCCAGCAGGAATGGACTAGCGGGAGGGAGGGAGCAGTACTTC. The chain combines TRBV12-3 or TRBV12-4 with TRBJ2-7; TRBD2 matches 15 bases. The ends lost 6 bases at V and 7 bases at J; junction bases unmatched: 7. The CDR3 covers 15 residues.

The chain uses TRBV6-2 or TRBV6-3 and TRBJ1-1, with a weak D call TRBD1 (6 bases). The CDR3 is 14 amino acids. With 0 bases removed from V and 5 bases from J, the gap between germline ends came to 10 bases. Germline-derived CDR1 and CDR2 are MNHEY and SVGEGT. CDR3 DNA: TGTGCCAGCAGTTACTCGAGGGGGGAGACTGAAGCTTTCTTT. Amino acids: CASSYSRGETEAFF.

The gene calls are TRBV28 and TRBJ2-5; 7 bases line up with TRBD2. CDR3 length: 14 residues. Germline CDR1 reads MDHEN; CDR2 reads SYDVKM. V was pared by 6 bases and J by 1 base, with 5 bases of the junction left unmatched. Here the CDR3 DNA reads TGTGCCAGCAGCCAAGCGGGGCCCCAAGAGACCCAGTACTTC. Translation gives CASSQAGPQETQYF.

This chain connects TRBV10-3 to TRBJ1-1; a possible D gene is TRBD1 (5 bases). The CDR3 is 14 residues long. Trimming left V 2 bases short and J 1 base short, with 8 bases between. CDR1 is ENHRY and CDR2 is SYGVKD in the germline V gene. CDR3: CAISEGAENTEAFF. The CDR3, as DNA: TGTGCCATCAGTGAGGGGGCCGAGAACACTGAAGCTTTCTTT.

CDR3 amino acids: CASSLATGGPNYEQYF. CDR3 bases: TGTGCCAGCAGCTTGGCGACAGGGGGGCCTAACTACGAGCAGTACTTC. The gene calls are TRBV11-2 and TRBJ2-7, with 9 bases that match TRBD1. The CDR3 extends over 16 amino acids. V lost 3 bases, J lost 3 bases, and 9 bases stayed unmatched. Germline lookup yields CDR1 SGHAT and CDR2 FQNNGV.

The rearrangement links TRBV15 to TRBJ2-4; possible D gene TRBD1, 5 bases. CDR3 length equals 19 residues. The V end was cut by 0 bases, the J end by 0 bases, with 18 bases between. The germline CDR1 and CDR2 sequences are LNHNV and YYDKDF (reference sequence). The CDR3 loop reads CATSRDLFPGYQAKNIQYF. In DNA form, the CDR3 reads TGTGCCACCAGCAGAGATCTTTTCCCAGGGTATCAAGCCAAAAACATTCAGTACTTC. Looking up the rest from reference TRBV15 and TRBJ2-4 gives the full variable domain: DAMVIQNPRYQVTQFGKPVTLSCSQTLNHNVMYWYQQKSSQAPKLLFHYYDKDFNNEADTPDNFQSRRPNTSFCFLDIRSPGLGDTAMYLCATSRDLFPGYQAKNIQYFGAGTRLSVL.

The rearrangement uses TRBV11-2 and TRBJ2-1; D is perhaps TRBD1 (6 bases). The germline V gene encodes CDR1 SGHAT and CDR2 FQNNGV. The CDR3 extends over 14 amino acids. Between the trimmed V and J ends, which lost 5 bases and 10 bases, there was a span of 18 bases. CDR3 residues: CASSDWTVSKEQFF. In DNA form, the CDR3 reads TGTGCCAGCAGCGATTGGACAGTTTCGAAGGAGCAGTTCTTC.

Many counts were recorded for this clonotype. The rearrangement joins TRBV20-1 to TRBJ2-3, with D unresolved. Germline V gene sequence: CDR1 DFQATT, CDR2 SNEGSKA (reference sequence). This CDR3 contains 15 residues. The V end lost 3 bases, the J end lost 1 base, and 14 bases lay between the germline ends. CDR3 in DNA: TGCAGTGCTAGGTTCTTCGTGGGCGGCACAGATACGCAGTATTTT. This codes for CSARFFVGGTDTQYF.